This T cell receptor (beta chain) was identified during a study of T-cell memory formation after mild COVID-19. Each CDR3 protein gets one entry after TCRdb re-called the 5' RACE reads with MiXCR. The sample yields about half a million distinct CDR3 sequences, 18% seen once. Germline V gene lookup returns CDR1 DFQATT and CDR2 SNEGSKA (reference sequence). The junction had 15 bases not matched to a gene; V was cut back by 5 bases and J by 3 bases. This CDR3 has 19 amino acids. This clonotype originated in an adult woman who had mild COVID-19 (a few samples of this study predate the infection). Cell type and time point are not known. The rearrangement uses TRBV20-1 and TRBJ2-5; the match to TRBD2 covers 16 bases. Sequencing was carried out using PBMCs or a T cell subset sorted from them (not recorded which). The CDR3 region is CSAPTGTSGRAFEEETQYF. The CDR3 DNA reads TGCAGTGCTCCTACCGGGACTAGCGGGAGGGCCTTCGAGGAAGAGACCCAGTACTTC.